The present T cell receptor beta chain was sequenced within a study of Graves' ophthalmopathy and Graves' hyperthyroidism. Notes on the study in general: Most clonotypes expanded in thyroid above 0.001 frequency were present in blood too.

Investigators amplified TCR beta CDR3 regions from RNA transcripts. In the first round, RT-PCR was carried out with HTBI primers, and a multiplex PCR formed the second round. MiXCR, applied by TCRdb to the multiplex PCR reads, yields one record per CDR3 protein. The sample consists of over 500,000 distinct CDR3 sequences, 20% to 25% of them appearing once. V lost 3 bases and J lost 4, with 10 bases in between. Per the germline V gene, CDR1 is KGHSH and CDR2 is LQKENI. The CDR3 consists of 15 residues. Many counts were recorded for this clonotype. Its specificity is unknown. If no ophthalmopathy appeared within 18 months of follow-up, hyperthyroidism was termed stable. Diagnosis relied on clinical symptoms, serum thyroxine, TRAb, thyroid ultrasound and orbital computed tomography.

Input material: peripheral blood. This TCR was sampled from a woman aged 18-29 years with stable Graves' hyperthyroidism. Some clones in this sample may be carry-over from other donors' samples. The chain employs TRBV18 and TRBJ1-6; D not resolved. The CDR3 nucleotides read TGTGCCAGCTCACCCTCTGACCAATATAATTCACCCCTCCACTTT. This sequence encodes CASSPSDQYNSPLHF.